A single TCR beta chain is shown here with its context. What antigen it recognizes has not been identified. No qualities accompany the bases; no much larger clone lies one base away. This record belongs to a study of blood T cell repertoires in COVID-19 (dated by TCRdb to between 2020 and 2021). Regarding the complete study: The collaborator samples originated in the United States, Italy and Spain and spanned the acute and convalescent phases of COVID-19. The material from the prospective study consisted of cDNA or gDNA derived from T cells, B-cell-depleted T cells, or PBMCs. Subjects who had been exposed to COVID-19, were actively infected with it, or had recovered from it provided the deeply sampled blood TCRbeta repertoires that made up the dataset. The repertoires were released in a freely available public database meant as a resource for research on the immune response to SARS-CoV-2. Samples came from the ongoing ImmuneRACE study (first 160 participants) plus 1,254 subjects from 6 global collaborators. Sample metadata almost always included a de-identified subject ID, COVID-19 status, age in years and sex. Where available, HLA class I and class II types were obtained from metadata supplied by the sample provider rather than from assay-based typing. Overall study results and their limits: Clinical and demographic metadata were provided uncurated, with the amount varying by source and participant.

TCRbeta CDR3 regions were amplified from genomic DNA by means of the immunoSEQ Assay, a bias-controlled multiplex PCR. Under the source paper's analysis protocol: The number of nucleated cells in each sample was estimated by amplification of reference gene primers within the assay. To quantify the absolute abundance of each unique TCRbeta CDR3 rearrangement, sequence reads were collapsed and filtered. For each sample, productive Simpson clonality was calculated as the square root of Simpson's diversity index over productive rearrangements. This immuneACCESS table, as held by TCRdb, lists in-frame sequences with V and J called but not all clones. Of the missing ones, under half trace to an unresolved V gene in checked studies; the others have no known cause. V and J calls and clone size are as listed in that table; D and trimming were resolved from the DNA. The sample yields fewer than 250,000 clones; approximately 90% were counted once. The leading ten clones occupy 1% to 1.4% of the sample.

From its cysteine to its phenylalanine, the CDR3 spans 15 amino acids. Only the CDR3 region is kept as DNA, spanning 45 bases read in frame from base 1. Trimming leaves V shorter by 6 bases and J shorter by 2 bases, with the junction holding 5 bases beyond the gene matches. Sequences MNHEY (CDR1) and SVGEGT (CDR2) are obtained from the germline V gene. Each collaborating institution followed its own protocols to collect whole blood in K2EDTA tubes. For TCRbeta analysis, collaborators shipped samples as frozen whole blood, isolated PBMCs, or DNA extracted from either of those sample types. This TCR came from a young man with acute or convalescent COVID-19. The chain was built from TRBV6-2 or TRBV6-3 and TRBJ2-1, and 9 junctional nucleotides match TRBD1. The sample comprised peripheral blood. The DNA sequence reads TGTGCCAGCAGCCCGGGACAGGGAACCTACAATGAGCAGTTCTTC. Its translation reads: CASSPGQGTYNEQFF.